This is a list of T cell receptor beta chains from one sample in a study of blood T cells in healthy people across ages. MiXCR, run by TCRdb on the 5' RACE reads, gives a single entry per CDR3 protein. The sample gives some 1.5 million distinct CDR3 sequences, approximately 30% of which show up once; less than 9.5% is in the top ten. Material for sequencing was blood. The receptors derive from a woman aged 25 to 39 in good health. CDR3s include the opening cysteine and the closing phenylalanine or tryptophan. A D gene is named only where the DNA matches it firmly. Size tells how often a clone was seen (once, few, many) or the class of an expanded clone, and some rows leave it out.

TRBD2	TRBV20-1	TRBJ2-1	many	TGCAGTGCTAGAGGGGGACTAGCGGGGGGCGCCTACAATGAGCAGTTCTTC	CSARGGLAGGAYNEQFF
TRBD1	TRBV7-9	TRBJ1-1	-	TGTGCCAGCAGCTTAGGCGGGACAGGGAGGGCTTTCTTT	CASSLGGTGRAFF
-	TRBV10-3	TRBJ1-2	many	TGTGCCATCAGTGATCGGGGCCAGGATTACTATGGCTACACCTTC	CAISDRGQDYYGYTF
TRBD2	TRBV7-2	TRBJ2-3	many	TGTGCCAGTGACGGGCTAGCGGACACAGATACGCAGTATTTT	CASDGLADTDTQYF
TRBD2	TRBV7-2	TRBJ2-7	many	TGTGCCAGCAGCGCCACCGGGACTAACTCCTACGAGCAGTACTTC	CASSATGTNSYEQYF
-	TRBV6-5	TRBJ1-6	-	TGTGCCAGCAGTTACTCGAAGGGCCCCAATTCACCCCTCCACTTT	CASSYSKGPNSPLHF
-	TRBV5-1	TRBJ2-3	once	TGCGCCAGCAGCTTGGAGGTACCGGGATGGAGCTTCACAGATACGCAGTATTTT	CASSLEVPGWSFTDTQYF
-	TRBV6-5	TRBJ1-2	-	TGTGCCAGCAGTTACGGGGGCGGGGGGTATGGCTACACCTTC	CASSYGGGGYGYTF
-	TRBV11-2	TRBJ2-7	many	TGTGCCAGCAGCCTAATATCGGGGGGCGGGGGTCTACAATACGAGCAGTACTTC	CASSLISGGGGLQYEQYF
TRBD2	TRBV27	TRBJ2-7	-	TGTGCCAGCAGACGCCTAGCGGGAGTTCGGGACGAGCAGTACTTC	CASRRLAGVRDEQYF
-	TRBV7-9	TRBJ1-5	-	TGTGCCAGCAGCACCGAGGGGATGTTGGGCGAGCCCCAGCATTTT	CASSTEGMLGEPQHF
-	TRBV28	TRBJ2-5	-	TGTACCAGCAGTAGCCGGGACTTCAAAGAGACCCAGTACTTC	CTSSSRDFKETQYF
-	TRBV6-6	TRBJ1-2	many	TGTGCCAGCAGCCCCCCAGCGGGAAACTATGGCTACACCTTC	CASSPPAGNYGYTF
-	TRBV2	TRBJ2-3	-	TGTGCCAGCAGTGCCCTAGCGTCCCTAGATGCGCAGTATTTT	CASSALASLDAQYF
-	TRBV20-1	TRBJ2-1	-	TGCAGTGCTCGGGTTAAGGAGGTTGAGCAGTTCTTC	CSARVKEVEQFF
-	TRBV6-8	TRBJ2-7	-	TGTGCCAGCACCCTAACGCGGCGGGGTGCCTTTGACGAGCAGTACTTC	CASTLTRRGAFDEQYF